Included here is one T cell receptor beta chain sequence, with context. Its antigen remains unknown. This record belongs to a study of T cell responses to AZD1222 COVID-19 vaccine. Regarding the study as a whole: Without day 14 samples, only post-peak T cell repertoires were studied. A mostly white British donor set with more females was recruited, and clonal diversity was possibly underestimated. The reported proportion of spike-specific TCRs targeting unmutated variant regions was nearly half.

Deletions cut 3 bases from V and 7 bases from J, with 13 bases between. The CDR3 extends over 13 amino acids. The assay was immunoSEQ multiplex PCR, and TCRdb's table has in-frame clones only and misses some. The sample includes tens of thousands of clones, nearly 90% seen only once; the top ten take about 19%. This sequence originates from an adult in good health. Sample: peripheral blood, taken on day 0 of AZD1222 vaccination. The chain couples TRBV12-3 or TRBV12-4 to TRBJ2-7; D remains unclear. The chain's CDR3 is CASSLNLSGEQYF. Written as DNA, the CDR3 is TGTGCCAGCAGTTTGAATCTTTCCGGGGAGCAGTACTTC.